This T cell receptor beta chain was identified during a study of blood T cell repertoires in COVID-19. The overall study: The analysed material was cDNA or gDNA that came from T cells, B-cell-depleted T cells, or PBMCs.

Enrollees, about 18 to 89 years old, lived in 25 or so US areas. In the authors' methods: It was from reference gene primer amplification that nucleated cell counts were estimated. Only in-frame clones appear in the TCRdb table, and some are missing; sequencing was by immunoSEQ multiplex PCR. V, J and clone size derive from that table, while D and trimming were established from the DNA sequence. The sample contains about 200,000 clones, approximately 86% of which appear only once. V shed 0 bases and J 7 bases; nucleotides not matched to a gene: 3. The CDR3 contains 15 residues. The germline CDR1 and CDR2 sequences are SGHRS and YFSETQ.

The receptor was derived from a woman in her thirties or forties with acute COVID-19. V usage is TRBV5-1 and J usage is TRBJ1-6; 8 bases line up with TRBD1. Sequencing was carried out using PBMCs or T cells enriched from blood (not recorded which). CDR3 region: CASSLGDRQNSPLHF. The CDR3 coding sequence is TGCGCCAGCAGCTTGGGGGACAGGCAGAATTCACCCCTCCACTTT.